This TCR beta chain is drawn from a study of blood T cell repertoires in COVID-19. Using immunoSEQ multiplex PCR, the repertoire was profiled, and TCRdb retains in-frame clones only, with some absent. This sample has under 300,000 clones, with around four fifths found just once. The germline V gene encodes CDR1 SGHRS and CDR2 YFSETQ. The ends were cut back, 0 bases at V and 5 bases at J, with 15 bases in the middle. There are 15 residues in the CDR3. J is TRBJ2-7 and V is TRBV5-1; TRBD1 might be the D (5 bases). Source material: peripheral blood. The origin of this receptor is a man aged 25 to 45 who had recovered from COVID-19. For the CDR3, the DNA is TGCGCCAGCAGCTTGGCGGTCCAGGGTTCCCACGAGCAGTACTTC. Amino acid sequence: CASSLAVQGSHEQYF.